This T cell receptor beta chain came from a study of T cell responses to AZD1222 COVID-19 vaccine. Overall study findings and caveats: Baseline seropositivity characterized only a handful of AZD1222 recipients. Scientists sampled the repertoires only once the peak T cell response had passed.

Trimming left V 5 bases short and J 5 bases short, with 12 bases between. The CDR3 runs 13 residues. The germline gives CDR1 KGHDR, CDR2 SFDVKD. With respect to this clone: Antigen specificity is unknown.

The repertoire was sequenced with immunoSEQ multiplex PCR; TCRdb's copy has only in-frame clones and lacks some. This table has about 200,000 clones, roughly 92% appearing once. Material: peripheral blood, obtained on day 0 of AZD1222 vaccination. This TCR derives from an adult in good health. The chain uses TRBV24-1 and TRBJ2-7; TRBD1 or TRBD2 may be the D gene (5 bases each). CDR3 loop: CATSAIGAHEQYF. The CDR3 bases are TGTGCCACCAGTGCGATCGGGGCGCACGAGCAGTACTTC.